This is a list of T cell receptor beta chains from one sample in a study of blood T cells in healthy people across ages. TCRdb used MiXCR to reprocess the 5' RACE reads, holding one entry per CDR3 protein. The table includes more than 650,000 distinct CDR3 sequences, roughly 25% detected once. This same sample was also part of a study on T cells of mothers and their children.

Sequencing was carried out using blood. Every receptor here comes from a boy between 10 and 17 years old in good health. Each CDR3 is given without its conserved first and last residue. Some rows have no size entry. The others give once, few or many, or a class for an expanded clone.

V gene: TRBV27
clone size: -
CDR3 protein: ASSLSGTGSSGYT

V gene: TRBV6-5
clone size: few
CDR3 protein: ASKEGLGYT

V gene: TRBV15
clone size: few
CDR3 protein: ATSSIPLGNTIY

V gene: TRBV5-1
clone size: few
CDR3 protein: ASSPPITTGELF

V gene: TRBV29-1
clone size: -
CDR3 protein: SVEEGTDEQY

V gene: TRBV15
clone size: -
CDR3 protein: ATSTQATNEKLF

V gene: TRBV6-2/TRBV6-3
clone size: -
CDR3 protein: ASSYATSGPFTDTQY

V gene: TRBV11-2
clone size: -
CDR3 protein: ASMPSGGLWPETQY

V gene: TRBV6-2/TRBV6-3
clone size: few
CDR3 protein: ASSLLTVRADEQY

V gene: TRBV20-1
clone size: -
CDR3 protein: SAVSLAGGYNEQF

V gene: TRBV6-5
clone size: -
CDR3 protein: ASSQTGTSYEQY

V gene: TRBV12-3/TRBV12-4
clone size: -
CDR3 protein: ASRPLTGQQETQY

V gene: TRBV15
clone size: -
CDR3 protein: ATSTLRGLGAELF

V gene: TRBV7-3
clone size: few
CDR3 protein: ASSWGTGVSGNEQF

V gene: TRBV3-1
clone size: few
CDR3 protein: ASSQSQGGTEAF

V gene: TRBV12-3/TRBV12-4
clone size: -
CDR3 protein: ASSSRDRRSETQY

V gene: TRBV20-1
clone size: -
CDR3 protein: SFRAGAGNEQF

V gene: TRBV20-1
clone size: few
CDR3 protein: SARRGPEDSGNTIY

V gene: TRBV20-1
clone size: -
CDR3 protein: SAGGWLNTQY

V gene: TRBV25-1
clone size: -
CDR3 protein: ASSARTGGYTDTQY

V gene: TRBV5-6
clone size: -
CDR3 protein: ASSLTIYRGEMNTEAF

V gene: TRBV12-3/TRBV12-4
clone size: -
CDR3 protein: ASARTETDNQPQH

V gene: TRBV7-2
clone size: -
CDR3 protein: ASSLWVDRAYEKLF

V gene: TRBV4-3
clone size: few
CDR3 protein: ASSQAQTGLAAGTQY

V gene: TRBV6-6
clone size: -
CDR3 protein: ASRPGQGRETQY

V gene: TRBV14
clone size: few
CDR3 protein: ASSQGSAGGRFLEAF

V gene: TRBV7-9
clone size: -
CDR3 protein: ASSSLMTSPSYERY

V gene: TRBV3-1
clone size: few
CDR3 protein: ASSHRDSKNIQY

V gene: TRBV5-1
clone size: few
CDR3 protein: ASSRDFQNEQF

V gene: TRBV11-2
clone size: -
CDR3 protein: ASSFRRGDSYNEQF

V gene: TRBV12-3/TRBV12-4
clone size: -
CDR3 protein: ASSLVGTGHEQY

V gene: TRBV29-1
clone size: -
CDR3 protein: SVEETSGVDEQY

V gene: TRBV20-1
clone size: -
CDR3 protein: SARDRTGPLYEQY

V gene: TRBV5-1
clone size: few
CDR3 protein: ASSSETGGIEQY

V gene: TRBV2
clone size: -
CDR3 protein: ASSVRTGGYGYT

V gene: TRBV7-2
clone size: many
CDR3 protein: ASSPISSHNEQF

V gene: TRBV20-1
clone size: -
CDR3 protein: SATGTDPGETQY

V gene: TRBV5-1
clone size: -
CDR3 protein: ASSMDISEGNTIY

V gene: TRBV6-2/TRBV6-3
clone size: -
CDR3 protein: ASGTRDAGELF

V gene: TRBV7-3
clone size: -
CDR3 protein: ASSFWGAGGTGELF

V gene: TRBV10-3
clone size: -
CDR3 protein: AISATGGREKLF

V gene: TRBV12-3/TRBV12-4
clone size: -
CDR3 protein: ASSEEGAQANEKLF

V gene: TRBV27
clone size: few
CDR3 protein: ASSLQFGAMNTEAF

V gene: TRBV6-1
clone size: few
CDR3 protein: ASSRTWAMNTEAF

V gene: TRBV2
clone size: -
CDR3 protein: ASSRGDVGYGYT

V gene: TRBV5-1
clone size: few
CDR3 protein: ASSPGTSRSRLF

V gene: TRBV6-5
clone size: few
CDR3 protein: ASSYSTAFNYGYT

V gene: TRBV12-3/TRBV12-4
clone size: many
CDR3 protein: ASSPPTDRVETQY

V gene: TRBV4-2
clone size: -
CDR3 protein: ASSQELAGPTDTQY

V gene: TRBV7-3
clone size: -
CDR3 protein: ASSLGGPKNIQY

V gene: TRBV6-5
clone size: few
CDR3 protein: ASSRGRAYEQY

V gene: TRBV6-1
clone size: many
CDR3 protein: ASSPRGPGELF

V gene: TRBV12-3/TRBV12-4
clone size: few
CDR3 protein: ATSRSRKNIQY

V gene: TRBV20-1
clone size: -
CDR3 protein: SAKHSGGDDTQY

V gene: TRBV5-1
clone size: -
CDR3 protein: ASSEVLGAHNYGYT